This TCR beta chain is drawn from a study of shared clonotypes between healthy human individuals. Regarding this clone: Relative to the germline gene, one junction end is altered; a read error may explain this.

Assay: immunoSEQ multiplex PCR; the TCRdb copy retains only in-frame clones and omits some. The sample has over a million clones; approximately 96% are singletons. The V gene's germline CDR1 is SGHRS and CDR2 YFSETQ. The CDR3 is made up of 15 amino acids. The genes are TRBV5-1 and TRBJ1-1; possibly TRBD1 for D (5 bases). The receptor was isolated from a man aged 25-40 years in good health. The sequencing sample was made of naive CD4+ T cells sorted from blood. As to subset: CD45RA+ positively selected. The CDR3 here is CASSVSQVPSSERIF. As DNA, the CDR3 is TGCGCCAGCAGCGTATCACAGGTCCCGTCATCTGAGAGGATCTTT.